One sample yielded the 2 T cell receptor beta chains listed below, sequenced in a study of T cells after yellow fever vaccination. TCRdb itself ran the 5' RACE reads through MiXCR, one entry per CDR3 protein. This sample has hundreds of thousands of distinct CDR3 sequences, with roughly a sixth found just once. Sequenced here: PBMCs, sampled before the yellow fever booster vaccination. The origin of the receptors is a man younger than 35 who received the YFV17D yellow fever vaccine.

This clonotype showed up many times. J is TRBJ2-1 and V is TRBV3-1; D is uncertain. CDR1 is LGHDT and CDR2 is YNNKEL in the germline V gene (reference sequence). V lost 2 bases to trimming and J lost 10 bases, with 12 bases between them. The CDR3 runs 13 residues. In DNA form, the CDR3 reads TGTGCCAGCAGCCAATCAAGGGTGTCCGAGCAGTTCTTC. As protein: CASSQSRVSEQFF.

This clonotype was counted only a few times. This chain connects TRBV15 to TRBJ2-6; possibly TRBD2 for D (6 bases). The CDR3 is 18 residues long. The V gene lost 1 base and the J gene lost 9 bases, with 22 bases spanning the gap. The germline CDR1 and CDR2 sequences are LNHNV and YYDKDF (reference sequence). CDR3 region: CATSRGDGRPGRDNVLTF. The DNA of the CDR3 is TGTGCCACCAGCAGAGGAGACGGCAGGCCTGGGCGGGACAACGTCCTGACTTTC.